This T cell receptor beta chain is from a study of beta chain features in type 1 diabetes. Study-level findings and limits: TCRB CDR3s from Type 1 diabetes patients were moderately but significantly shorter in all four CD4+ subsets. TCRB repertoires of naive, central memory and Treg cells appeared more similar among patients than among healthy donors.

The investigators reverse transcribed all of the isolated RNA, so they sequenced expressed TCRB transcripts. Around 3.57 million reads was the average for naive, central memory and regulatory T cell samples. Produced via immunoSEQ multiplex PCR; TCRdb's table is partial and in-frame only. The sample has 200,000 to 250,000 clones; about 25% are singletons. This CDR3 region has 12 residues. In germline, CDR1 is GTSNPN, CDR2 SVGIG (reference sequence). Trimming pared 3 bases from V and 6 bases from J, leaving 11 bases between. Comments on this clone: The target antigen is unknown.

The sequencing input was central memory CD4+ T cells from blood. The chain couples TRBV30 to TRBJ1-1; no firm D call. This clonotype originated in a man aged 25-40 years in good health. CDR3 region: CAWRIGRAEAFF. In DNA, the CDR3 is TGTGCCTGGAGAATTGGGAGGGCTGAAGCTTTCTTT.